The sequence of this TCR beta chain was determined in a study of tumor-infiltrating lymphocytes in primary liver carcinoma. Whole-study findings and limits: Only about 7-25% of top clones occurred in every one of the five tumor regions. Blood fell significantly below tumors in its top-250-clone fraction (p = 0.039).

CDR3 length: 13 amino acids. Germline V gives CDR1 GTSNPN, CDR2 SVGIG (reference sequence). Taking 20-30 mg of unsorted bulk tissue, the authors co-extracted RNA and DNA. Total RNA (around 0.45 ug) served as template for TCR beta cDNA synthesis primed by a constant-region primer. Nested multiplex PCR, run for three rounds with slightly modified ARM-PCR, yielded TCR beta libraries. For roughly 10 cycles apiece, the opening two PCR rounds ran with TRBV1-TRBV30 forward primers and a C-beta reverse primer. TCRdb called the multiplex PCR reads again in MiXCR, with one record for every CDR3 protein. This repertoire shows 30,000 to 40,000 distinct CDR3 sequences, under 75% found once; its top ten account for roughly 15%. On this clonotype: Its target is not known. Germline and junction disagree at one end, which may indicate a read error.

Sequences were obtained from liver tumor tissue from sampling region 4. Subset described: tumor region T4, right-lateral pole. The V call is TRBV30, the J call TRBJ1-2; TRBD1 agrees at 8 bases. This receptor was identified in a man aged 35 to 55 with primary liver carcinoma and hepatitis B virus infection. The CDR3 bases are TGTGCCTGCAGTGAGGCAGGGGGCTATGGCTACAGCTTC. It yields the protein CACSEAGGYGYSF.